This T cell receptor (beta chain) was obtained from a study of cytomegalovirus exposure and HLA in healthy donors (dated 2017 in TCRdb). About the study as a whole: An earlier analysis of around 600 of the donors reported more than 250 Gb of sequence data and around 110 million unique TCR beta sequences from some 180 million T cells. Both class I and class II loci were covered by HLA typing, at four-digit resolution. Using immunosequencing, the study profiled T cell repertoires from 500 to 800 subjects and related those repertoires to cytomegalovirus serostatus. Of the approximately 400 genotyped donors, 65% to 90% fell in the genetic ancestry cluster associated with self-reported Caucasian donors. In the later analysis, no new phenotypic data were used to find candidate immune exposures; instead, reliance was placed on TCR beta sequences and their occurrence across donors. A separate validation cohort of some 130 different subjects was used in addition to the approximately 670-subject first cohort. Every discovery cohort repertoire had been produced on one sequencing platform. Donor age, sex, ethnicity and CMV serostatus were compiled alongside the repertoire data. To decide whether each TCR beta V gene segment behaved as functional or pseudogenic, an earlier analysis of fewer than 750 of the donors relied on high-throughput TCR beta sequencing. An early release covering about 600 HLA-typed donors comprised approximately 300 gigabases of sequencing data and tens of millions of unique TCR sequences. The number of donors typed differed by locus, with 629-630 for A, B, C, DRB1 and DQB1, 522 for DQA1, 600 to 610 for DPA1, and some 440 for DPB1. A later genetic analysis used genome-wide SNP genotypes for about 60% of the roughly 670 donors, treating that subset as a discovery cohort. The study combined high-throughput TCR immunosequencing, statistical association of individual TCRs with disease status, and machine learning to predict cytomegalovirus infection status. In a later analysis, previously published TCR beta repertoires from 500 to 750 donors were re-analyzed and high-resolution HLA genotyping was added so that TCR occurrence patterns could be studied. Four to six DR-DQ haplotypes were handled as single units for association and clustering, since linkage in the cohort was strong. The study aimed to test whether signatures of past pathogen exposure could be identified by cataloging public T cell receptors. Among a few hundred genotyped donors of the cohort, an average of around 240,000 unique TCR beta nucleotide sequences were sequenced per donor, roughly 18% of them non-productive.

Trimming takes 4 bases from V and 3 bases from J, and the germline ends sit 10 bases apart. Reading the germline V gene (reference sequence) gives CDR1 PRHDT and CDR2 FYEKMQ. The CDR3 has 13 amino acids, counting the end cysteine and phenylalanine. Only the CDR3 part of the read is kept: 39 bases, read in frame from the first base. About this clone: Its antigen is unknown. No much larger clonotype is one base removed from it; base qualities were not supplied.

The library was obtained by the immunoSEQ multiplex PCR assay. For the multiplex PCR, a mixture combining 60 forward primers for TCR Vbeta segments and 13 reverse primers for TCR Jbeta segments was used. The CDR3 region of rearranged TCR beta genes was amplified from genomic DNA with a multiplex PCR assay. The Illumina HiSeq System was used to sequence the amplified TCR beta libraries as 87-base-pair reads. The source study handled its data this way. Across the 500 to 750 repertoires, a later analysis counted approximately 83 million unique TCR beta chains, 9 million to 14 million of which were shared by at least two donors. Raw reads were error-corrected and collapsed into unique sequences by a nearest-neighbor algorithm in which closely related sequences were merged to remove PCR and sequencing errors. CDR3 sequences were aligned to IMGT reference sequences to assign V, D and J gene segments. For a sequence to be retained, a match of at least six nucleotides was required to both a V gene segment and a J gene segment. Rearrangements were classified as productive when the CDR3 lacked stop codons and remained in frame with V and J, and all other rearrangements were classified as non-productive. CDR3 was defined according to IMGT convention as the region running from the second conserved V-encoded cysteine to the conserved J-encoded phenylalanine. In an earlier analysis of some 550 of the donors, sequences lacking an unambiguous match to a single V gene segment were excluded. An earlier analysis of 550 to 650 of the donors classified V segments as functional when productive rearrangements were above 56.7% and as segregating when the standard deviation between donors was above 5%. To diagnose cytomegalovirus status from the catalog of TCR beta chain sequences, a statistical classification framework was built. In a later analysis, V and J genes were assigned by comparing TCR nucleotide sequences against IMGT/GENE-DB human TR gene sequences. In a later analysis, CDR3 sequences and most-parsimonious VDJ recombination scenarios were assigned using the TCRdist pipeline. A later analysis defined each TCR beta chain by its CDR3 amino acid sequence plus V-gene family, and excluded reads lacking a unique V-gene family. A later analysis removed roughly 590 highly shared, low-generation-probability nucleotide sequences to deal with suspected cross-contamination and a sequencing artifact. For each public chain, a later analysis derived a clonal expansion index from normalized ranks of inferred template counts within each repertoire. In a later analysis, generation probabilities were computed with a VDJ recombination model fitted to out-of-frame rearrangements, and the resulting probabilities were checked against IGoR. A later analysis scored TCR-TCR, TCR-HLA and TCR-CMV co-occurrence with hypergeometric tests, applying a repertoire-size bias correction to TCR pairs. False discovery rates were estimated in a later analysis by permuting HLA or CMV assignments 20 times. In a later analysis, co-occurring TCRs were grouped using DBSCAN, and TCRdist sequence similarity was added for clustering within HLA-allele-positive subsets. For co-occurrence clustering, repertoires with fewer than 30,000 or more than 120,000 public chains were excluded, along with a handful of repertoires with anomalous nucleotide sharing. The source is immuneACCESS, and TCRdb retained only in-frame sequences with V and J called. Part of the clones is not carried over; for the studies checked, unresolved V genes explain less than half of this, and the remainder is unexplained. The V and J calls and clone size are taken from that table; D and trimming were inferred from the DNA. The sample table holds tens of thousands of clones, of which 70% to 80% were seen once. Of the sample, approximately 0.56% falls within the top ten clones.

The cohort was made up of 500 to 850 healthy bone marrow donors. Cohort members were all nominally healthy when sampled, although unrecorded immune exposures were likely present. The donor was CMV seronegative and belonged to the group of 350 or so seronegative cohort members. Each donor provided a peripheral blood sample, and peripheral blood mononuclear cells were used for TCR beta sequencing. The Qiagen DNeasy Blood Extraction Kit was used to extract genomic DNA from the blood cell samples. The study at large found these results: In vitro tests confirmed that a few of the cytomegalovirus-associated TCR beta chains recognize cytomegalovirus antigens. Most TCR sequences were observed very rarely across donors, whereas some public TCRs were present in many individuals. Presence/absence analyses assumed roughly uniform sequencing depth across donors, an assumption that may not hold. Because some donors lacked HLA typing at each locus, the association tests relied only on the typed subset. Because counts were too low, some 16 rarely observed V segments, including chromosome 9 orphons, were excluded from the earlier analysis of some 540 of the donors. In a later analysis, most CMV-associated TCR beta chains were found to appear HLA-restricted, with HLA associations seemingly driven largely by CMV exposure. In an earlier analysis of approximately 590 of the donors, most TCR beta V segments were observed in productive rearrangements about 90% or about 30% of the time, broadly matching IMGT annotations. When HLA alleles, especially DR and DQ, strongly co-occurred, attributing TCR associations to individual alleles was difficult. For the cohort, immune exposure information was limited to CMV serostatus. A cluster of highly shared sequence variants was judged likely to represent a technical artifact of the sequencing pipeline. A further reported finding was that TCR beta sequences accurately predicted the HLA-A and HLA-B alleles for most subjects in the first cohort. Some IMGT-functional V segments, including TRBV6-2 and TRBV6-3, could not be distinguished by the 87-base-pair reads and were therefore excluded. It was suggested by the authors that the approach could potentially be generalized to other disease states and immunological phenotypes. In a later analysis, 15,000 to 20,000 TCR beta sequences were associated with specific HLA alleles at a false discovery rate of 0.05. In this cohort, only TCR beta chains were sequenced, and detectable features were limited by the absence of alpha or paired-chain data. In a later analysis, the rate of TCR association differed among HLA loci, with DRB1 alleles having the most associated TCRs and HLA-C alleles having the fewest. The classifier was reported to diagnose cytomegalovirus status with high specificity and sensitivity in both the original and validation cohorts. In a later analysis, HLA-associated TCR beta chains were found to be more clonally expanded and to have lower generation probabilities than equally common non-associated chains. A total of fewer than 200 TCR beta chains were listed by the study as associated with cytomegalovirus. A later analysis reported that several top co-occurrence clusters appeared linked to parvovirus B19, influenza, CMV and Epstein-Barr virus. In a later genetic analysis, a missense DCLRE1C variant was associated with V-gene and J-gene trimming of TCR beta chains, and the association was replicated in an independent cohort. Compared with the roughly 670-donor mean, donors in an Asian-associated ancestry cluster had fewer N-insertions in productive TCRs, according to a later genetic analysis. Linkage disequilibrium might explain the correlated functional status among segregating V segments, but an unknown experimental factor could not be excluded.

Sequenced input: PBMCs. The sequence was obtained from a man in his thirties or forties in good health and CMV-seronegative. The rearrangement combines TRBV13 with TRBJ2-7; TRBD2 might be the D gene, on 5 matching bases. The CDR3 corresponds to CASSSGVNYEQYF. The bases are TGTGCCAGCAGCTCCGGGGTTAACTACGAGCAGTACTTC.